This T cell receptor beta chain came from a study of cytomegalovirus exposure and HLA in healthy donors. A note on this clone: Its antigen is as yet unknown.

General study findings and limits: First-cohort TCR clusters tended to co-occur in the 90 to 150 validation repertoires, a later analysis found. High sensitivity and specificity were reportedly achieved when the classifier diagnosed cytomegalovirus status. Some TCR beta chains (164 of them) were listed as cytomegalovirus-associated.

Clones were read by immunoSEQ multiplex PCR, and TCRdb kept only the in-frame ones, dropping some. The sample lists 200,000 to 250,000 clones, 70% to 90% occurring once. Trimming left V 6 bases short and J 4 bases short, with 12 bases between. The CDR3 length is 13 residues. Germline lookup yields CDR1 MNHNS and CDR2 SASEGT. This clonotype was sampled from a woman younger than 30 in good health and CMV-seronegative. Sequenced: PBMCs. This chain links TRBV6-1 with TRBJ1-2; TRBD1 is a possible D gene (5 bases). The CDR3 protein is CASSAGQIYGYTF. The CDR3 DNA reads TGTGCCAGCAGCGCAGGACAAATCTATGGCTACACCTTC.